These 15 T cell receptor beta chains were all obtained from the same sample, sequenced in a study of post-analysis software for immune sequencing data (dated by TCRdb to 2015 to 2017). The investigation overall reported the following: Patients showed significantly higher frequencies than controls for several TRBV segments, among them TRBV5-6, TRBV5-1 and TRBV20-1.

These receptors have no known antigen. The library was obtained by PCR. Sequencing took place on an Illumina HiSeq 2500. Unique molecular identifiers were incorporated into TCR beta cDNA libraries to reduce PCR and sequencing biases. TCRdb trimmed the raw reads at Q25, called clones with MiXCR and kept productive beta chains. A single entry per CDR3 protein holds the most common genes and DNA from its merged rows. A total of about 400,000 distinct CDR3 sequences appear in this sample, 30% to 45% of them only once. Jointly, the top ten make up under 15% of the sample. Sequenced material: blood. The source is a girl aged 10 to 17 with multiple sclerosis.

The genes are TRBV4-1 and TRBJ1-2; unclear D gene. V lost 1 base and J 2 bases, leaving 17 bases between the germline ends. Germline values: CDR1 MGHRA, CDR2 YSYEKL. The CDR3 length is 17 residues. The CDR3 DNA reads TGCGCCAGCAGCCAAGTCATACGGGCCCCAAGAAACTATGGCTACACCTTC. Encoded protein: CASSQVIRAPRNYGYTF.

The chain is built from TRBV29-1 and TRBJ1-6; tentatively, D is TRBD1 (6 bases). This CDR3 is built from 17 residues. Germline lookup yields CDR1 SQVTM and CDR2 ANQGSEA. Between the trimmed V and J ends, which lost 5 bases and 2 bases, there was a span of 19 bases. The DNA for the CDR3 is TGCAGCGTTTTCTCCATAGGGGGGGTCCCCTATAATTCACCCCTCCACTTT. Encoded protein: CSVFSIGGVPYNSPLHF.

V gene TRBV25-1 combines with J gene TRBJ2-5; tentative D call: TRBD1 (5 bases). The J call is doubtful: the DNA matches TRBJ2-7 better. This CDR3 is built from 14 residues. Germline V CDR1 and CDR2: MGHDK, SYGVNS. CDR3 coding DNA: TGTGCCAGCAGTGAAACAGGCGCAACCTACGAGCAGTACTTC. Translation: CASSETGATYEQYF.

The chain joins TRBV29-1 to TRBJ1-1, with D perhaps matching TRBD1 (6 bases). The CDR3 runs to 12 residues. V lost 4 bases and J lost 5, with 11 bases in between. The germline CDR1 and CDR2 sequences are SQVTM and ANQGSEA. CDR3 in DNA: TGCAGCGTTGGGGCAGGGGAGACTGAAGCTTTCTTT. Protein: CSVGAGETEAFF.

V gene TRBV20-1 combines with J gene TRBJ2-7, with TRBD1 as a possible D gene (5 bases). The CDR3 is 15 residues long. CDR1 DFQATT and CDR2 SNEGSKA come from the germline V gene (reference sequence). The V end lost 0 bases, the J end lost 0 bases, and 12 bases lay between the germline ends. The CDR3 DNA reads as TGCAGTGCTAGAGATCAGGGTTCAAGCTCCTACGAGCAGTACTTC. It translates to CSARDQGSSSYEQYF.

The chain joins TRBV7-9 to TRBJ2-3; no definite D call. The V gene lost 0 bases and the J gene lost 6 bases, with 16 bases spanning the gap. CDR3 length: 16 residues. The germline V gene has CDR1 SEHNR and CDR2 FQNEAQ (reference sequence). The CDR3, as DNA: TGTGCCAGCAGCTTAGCGCTCACAGACGTCTTTGATACGCAGTATTTT. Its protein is CASSLALTDVFDTQYF.

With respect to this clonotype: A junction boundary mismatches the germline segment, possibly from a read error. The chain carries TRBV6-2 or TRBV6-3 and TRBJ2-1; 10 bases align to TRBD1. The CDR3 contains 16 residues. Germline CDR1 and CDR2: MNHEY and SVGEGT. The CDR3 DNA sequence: TGTGCCAGCAGTTACTCGGGACAGGGGTACTACGATGAGCAGTTCTTC. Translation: CASSYSGQGYYDEQFF.

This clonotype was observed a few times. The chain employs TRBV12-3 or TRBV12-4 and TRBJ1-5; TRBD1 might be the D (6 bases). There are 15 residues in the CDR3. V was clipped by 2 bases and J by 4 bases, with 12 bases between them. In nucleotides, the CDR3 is TGTGCCAGCAGTTTAACAGGGAGGCAGAATCAGCCCCAGCATTTT. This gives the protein CASSLTGRQNQPQHF.

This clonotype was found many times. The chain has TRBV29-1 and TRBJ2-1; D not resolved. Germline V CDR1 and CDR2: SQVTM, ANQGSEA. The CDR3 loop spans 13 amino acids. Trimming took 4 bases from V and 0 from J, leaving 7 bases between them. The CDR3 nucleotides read TGCAGCGTTGTTGTGGGCTCCTACAATGAGCAGTTCTTC. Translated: CSVVVGSYNEQFF.

The CDR3 DNA follows: TGTGCCAGCTCACGCGGACTGAAAGCAACTAATGAAAAACTGTTTTTT. This translates into CASSRGLKATNEKLFF. The chain has TRBV18 and TRBJ1-4; D not resolved. Trimming shortened V by 4 bases and J by 0 bases, and 12 bases separated the two germline ends. The CDR3 extends over 16 amino acids. Germline CDR1 KGHSH, CDR2 LQKENI.

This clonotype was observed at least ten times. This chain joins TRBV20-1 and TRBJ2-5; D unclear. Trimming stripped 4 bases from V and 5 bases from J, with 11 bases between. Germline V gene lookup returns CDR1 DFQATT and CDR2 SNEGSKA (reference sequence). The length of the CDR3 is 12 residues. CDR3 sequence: CSAIEGPETQYF. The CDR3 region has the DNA TGCAGTGCTATCGAAGGCCCGGAGACCCAGTACTTC.

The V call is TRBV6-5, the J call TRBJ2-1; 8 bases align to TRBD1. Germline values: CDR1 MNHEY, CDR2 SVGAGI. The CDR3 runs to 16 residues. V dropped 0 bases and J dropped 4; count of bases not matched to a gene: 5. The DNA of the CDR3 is TGTGCCAGCAGTTACTCGATGCAGGGGGCTTACAATGAGCAGTTCTTC. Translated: CASSYSMQGAYNEQFF.

Here the CDR3 reads CATSTGMEVHQFF. CDR3 coding DNA: TGTGCCACCAGTACCGGGATGGAGGTTCATCAGTTCTTC. The chain employs TRBV24-1 and TRBJ2-1, with a possible D match to TRBD2 (5 bases). The germline V gene has CDR1 KGHDR and CDR2 SFDVKD. The CDR3 loop spans 13 amino acids. V was trimmed by 6 bases and J by 13 bases, leaving 18 bases between them.

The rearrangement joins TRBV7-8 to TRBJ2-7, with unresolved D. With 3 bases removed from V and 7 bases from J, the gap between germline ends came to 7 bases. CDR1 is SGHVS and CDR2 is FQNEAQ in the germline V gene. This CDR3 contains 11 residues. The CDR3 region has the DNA TGTGCCAGCAGCTTCGACCGTGAGCAGTACTTC. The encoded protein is CASSFDREQYF. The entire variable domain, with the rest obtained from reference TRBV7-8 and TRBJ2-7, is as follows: GAGVSQSPRYKVAKRGQDVALRCDPISGHVSLFWYQQALGQGPEFLTYFQNEAQLDKSGLPSDRFFAERPEGSVSTLKIQRTQQEDSAVYLCASSFDREQYFGPGTRLTVT.

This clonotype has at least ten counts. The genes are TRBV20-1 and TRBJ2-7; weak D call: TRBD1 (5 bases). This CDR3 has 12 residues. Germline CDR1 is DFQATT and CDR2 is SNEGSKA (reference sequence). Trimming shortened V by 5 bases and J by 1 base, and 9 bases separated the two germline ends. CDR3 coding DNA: TGCAGTGCTTCATCAGGGTCCTACGAGCAGTACTTC. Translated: CSASSGSYEQYF.